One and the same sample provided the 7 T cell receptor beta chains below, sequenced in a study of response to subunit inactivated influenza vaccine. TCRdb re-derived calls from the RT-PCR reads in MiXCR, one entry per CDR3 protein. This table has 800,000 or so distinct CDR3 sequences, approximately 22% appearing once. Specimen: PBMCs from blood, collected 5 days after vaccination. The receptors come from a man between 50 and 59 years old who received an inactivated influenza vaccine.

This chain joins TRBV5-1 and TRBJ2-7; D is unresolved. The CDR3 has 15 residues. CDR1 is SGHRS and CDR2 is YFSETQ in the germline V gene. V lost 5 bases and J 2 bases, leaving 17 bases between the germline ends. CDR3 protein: CASSYGMDGTYEQYF. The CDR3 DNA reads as TGCGCCAGCAGTTATGGGATGGACGGTACCTACGAGCAGTACTTC.

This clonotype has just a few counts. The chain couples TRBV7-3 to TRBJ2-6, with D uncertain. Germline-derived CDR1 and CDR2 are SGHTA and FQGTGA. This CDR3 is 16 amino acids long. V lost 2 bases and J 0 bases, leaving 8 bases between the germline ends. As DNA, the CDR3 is TGTGCCAGCAGCTTATTTCACTACTCTGGGGCCAACGTCCTGACTTTC. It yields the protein CASSLFHYSGANVLTF.

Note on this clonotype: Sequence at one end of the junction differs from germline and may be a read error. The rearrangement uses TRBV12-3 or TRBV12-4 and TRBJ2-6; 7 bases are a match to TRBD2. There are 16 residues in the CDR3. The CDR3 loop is CASSGGGSSGANILTF. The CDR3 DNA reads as TGTGCCAGCAGTGGGGGGGGGAGCTCTGGGGCCAACATCCTGACTTTC.

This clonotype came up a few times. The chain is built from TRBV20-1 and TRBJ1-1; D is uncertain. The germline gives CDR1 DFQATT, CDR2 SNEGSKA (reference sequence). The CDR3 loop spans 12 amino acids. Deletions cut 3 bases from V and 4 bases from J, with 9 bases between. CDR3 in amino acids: CSASQDFTEAFF. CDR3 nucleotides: TGCAGTGCTAGCCAGGATTTCACTGAAGCTTTCTTT.

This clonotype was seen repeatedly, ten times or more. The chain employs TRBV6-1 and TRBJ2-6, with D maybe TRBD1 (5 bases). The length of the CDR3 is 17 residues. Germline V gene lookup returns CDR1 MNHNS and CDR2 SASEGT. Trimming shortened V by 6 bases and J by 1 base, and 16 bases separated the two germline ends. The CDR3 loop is CASRQVPVASGANVLTF. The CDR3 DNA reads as TGTGCCAGCAGACAGGTCCCCGTGGCTTCTGGGGCCAACGTCCTGACTTTC.

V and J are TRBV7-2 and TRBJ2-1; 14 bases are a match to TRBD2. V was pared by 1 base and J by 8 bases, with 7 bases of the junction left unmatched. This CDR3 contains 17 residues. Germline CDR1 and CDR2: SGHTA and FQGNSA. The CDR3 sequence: CASSLVGLAGGFHEQFF. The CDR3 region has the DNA TGTGCCAGCAGCTTAGTAGGACTAGCGGGGGGATTCCATGAGCAGTTCTTC.

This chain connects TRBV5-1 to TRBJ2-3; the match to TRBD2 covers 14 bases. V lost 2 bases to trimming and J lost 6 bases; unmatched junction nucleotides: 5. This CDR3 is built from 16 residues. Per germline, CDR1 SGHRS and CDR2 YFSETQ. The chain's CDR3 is CASSFTRLAGGDTQYF. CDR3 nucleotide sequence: TGCGCCAGCAGCTTCACCAGACTAGCGGGAGGGGATACGCAGTATTTT.